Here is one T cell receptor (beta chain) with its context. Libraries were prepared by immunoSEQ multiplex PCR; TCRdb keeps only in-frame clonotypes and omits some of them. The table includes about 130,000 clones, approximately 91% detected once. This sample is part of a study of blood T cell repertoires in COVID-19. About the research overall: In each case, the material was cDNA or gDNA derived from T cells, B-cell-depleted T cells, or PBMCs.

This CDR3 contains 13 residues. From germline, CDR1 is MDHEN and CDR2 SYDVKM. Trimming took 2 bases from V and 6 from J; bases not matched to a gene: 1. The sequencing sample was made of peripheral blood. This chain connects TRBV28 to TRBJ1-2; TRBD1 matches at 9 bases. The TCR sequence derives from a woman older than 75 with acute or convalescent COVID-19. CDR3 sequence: CASSLRTGDGYTF. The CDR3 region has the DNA TGTGCCAGCAGTTTACGGACAGGGGATGGCTACACCTTC.